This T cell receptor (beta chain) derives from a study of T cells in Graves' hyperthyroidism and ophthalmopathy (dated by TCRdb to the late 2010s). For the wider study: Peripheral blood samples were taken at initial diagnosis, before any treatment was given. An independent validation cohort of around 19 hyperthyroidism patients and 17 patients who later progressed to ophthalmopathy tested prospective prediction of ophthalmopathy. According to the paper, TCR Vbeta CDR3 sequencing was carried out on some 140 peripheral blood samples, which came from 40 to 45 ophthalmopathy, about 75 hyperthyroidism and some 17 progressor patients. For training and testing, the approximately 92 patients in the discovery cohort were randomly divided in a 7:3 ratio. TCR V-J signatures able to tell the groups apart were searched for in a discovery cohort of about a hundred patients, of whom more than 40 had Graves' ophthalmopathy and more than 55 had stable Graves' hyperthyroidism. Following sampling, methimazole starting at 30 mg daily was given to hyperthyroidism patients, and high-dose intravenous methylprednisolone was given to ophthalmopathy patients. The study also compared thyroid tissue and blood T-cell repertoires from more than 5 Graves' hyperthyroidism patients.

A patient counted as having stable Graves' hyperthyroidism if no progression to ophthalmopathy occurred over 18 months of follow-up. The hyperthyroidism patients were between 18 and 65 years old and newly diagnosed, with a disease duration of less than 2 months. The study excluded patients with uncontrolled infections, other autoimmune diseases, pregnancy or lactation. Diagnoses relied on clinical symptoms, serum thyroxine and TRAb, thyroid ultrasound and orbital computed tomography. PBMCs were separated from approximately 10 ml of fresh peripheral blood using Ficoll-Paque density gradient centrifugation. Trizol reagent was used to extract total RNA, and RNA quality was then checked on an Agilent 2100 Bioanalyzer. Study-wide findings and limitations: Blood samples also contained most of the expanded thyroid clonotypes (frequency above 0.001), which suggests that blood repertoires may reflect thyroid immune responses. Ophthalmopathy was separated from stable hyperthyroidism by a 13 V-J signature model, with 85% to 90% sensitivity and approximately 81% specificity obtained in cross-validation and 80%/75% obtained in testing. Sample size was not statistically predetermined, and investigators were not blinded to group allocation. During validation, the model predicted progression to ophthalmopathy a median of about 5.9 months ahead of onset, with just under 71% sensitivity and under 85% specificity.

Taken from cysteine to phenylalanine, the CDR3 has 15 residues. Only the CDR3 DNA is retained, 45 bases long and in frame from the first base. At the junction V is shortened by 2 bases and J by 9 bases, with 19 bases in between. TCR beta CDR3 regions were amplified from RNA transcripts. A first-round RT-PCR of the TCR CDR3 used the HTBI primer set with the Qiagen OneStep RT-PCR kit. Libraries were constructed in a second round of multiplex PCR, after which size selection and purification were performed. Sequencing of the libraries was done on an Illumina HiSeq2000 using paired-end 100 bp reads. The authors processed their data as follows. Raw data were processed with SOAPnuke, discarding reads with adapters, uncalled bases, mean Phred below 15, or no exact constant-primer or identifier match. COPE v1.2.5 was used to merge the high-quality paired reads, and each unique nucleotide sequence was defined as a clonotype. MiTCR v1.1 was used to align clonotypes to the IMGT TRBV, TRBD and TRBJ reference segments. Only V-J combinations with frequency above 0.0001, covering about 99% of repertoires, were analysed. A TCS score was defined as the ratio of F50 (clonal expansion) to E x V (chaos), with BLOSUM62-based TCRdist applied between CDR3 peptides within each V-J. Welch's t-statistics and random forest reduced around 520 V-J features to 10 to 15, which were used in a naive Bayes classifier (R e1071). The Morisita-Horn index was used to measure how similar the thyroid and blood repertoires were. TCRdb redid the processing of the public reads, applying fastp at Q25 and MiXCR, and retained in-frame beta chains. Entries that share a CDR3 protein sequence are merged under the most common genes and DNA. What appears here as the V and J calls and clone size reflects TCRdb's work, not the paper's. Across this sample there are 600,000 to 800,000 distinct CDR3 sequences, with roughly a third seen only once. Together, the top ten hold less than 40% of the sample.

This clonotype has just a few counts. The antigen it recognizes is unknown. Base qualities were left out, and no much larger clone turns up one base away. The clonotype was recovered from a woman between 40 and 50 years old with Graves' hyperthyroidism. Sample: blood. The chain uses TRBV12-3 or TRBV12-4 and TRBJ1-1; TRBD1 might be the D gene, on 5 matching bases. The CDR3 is CASSLRSAGGGQAFF. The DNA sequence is TGTGCCAGCAGTTTACGTTCAGCAGGCGGGGGTCAAGCTTTCTTT.